The 17 T cell receptor beta chains presented below share a single source sample, sequenced in a study of shared clonotypes between healthy human individuals. Method: immunoSEQ multiplex PCR; TCRdb's copy keeps in-frame clones and lacks some. This sample has roughly 700,000 clones, with approximately 79% found just once. Sequencing input: memory CD4+ T cells sorted from blood. Subset reported: CD45RA-negative fraction. The receptors here all came from a woman aged 25 to 39 in good health.

This clone was seen a few times. The J gene is TRBJ2-7, the V gene TRBV29-1, with 9 positions matching TRBD1. V gave up 4 bases and J gave up 1 base; unmatched junction bases: 2. CDR3 length: 13 amino acids. CDR1 and CDR2 from the germline V gene are SQVTM and ANQGSEA. CDR3 in amino acids: CSVGGQGSYEQYF. The CDR3 nucleotides are TGCAGCGTTGGGGGACAGGGTTCCTACGAGCAGTACTTC.

The chain couples TRBV14 to TRBJ2-7, with a weak D call TRBD1 (5 bases). CDR1 and CDR2 from the germline V gene are SGHDN and FVKESK. This CDR3 region has 18 residues. V was cut by 0 bases and J by 5 bases, with 23 bases left in between. The CDR3 reads CASSQDLGTQGSMDEQYF. The CDR3 coding sequence is TGTGCCAGCAGCCAAGATTTAGGCACGCAGGGTAGTATGGACGAGCAGTACTTC.

This clone was observed a few times. V usage is TRBV2 and J usage is TRBJ2-2; 9 bases are a match to TRBD2. The V segment lost 6 bases and the J segment 1 base; nucleotides outside the gene matches: 3. The CDR3 contains 15 residues. CDR1 and CDR2 from the germline V gene are SNHLY and FYNNEI. The CDR3 loop reads CASRKLAGNTGELFF. In DNA form, the CDR3 reads TGTGCCAGCAGGAAACTAGCGGGGAACACCGGGGAGCTGTTTTTT.

The chain carries TRBV5-1 and TRBJ2-5, with 8 bases that match TRBD2. Germline CDR1 and CDR2: SGHRS and YFSETQ. This CDR3 has 16 amino acids. The V segment lost 0 bases and the J segment 1 base; nucleotides outside the gene matches: 5. CDR3 region: CASSLARGGPQETQYF. The CDR3 DNA sequence: TGCGCCAGCAGCTTGGCCCGGGGGGGACCCCAAGAGACCCAGTACTTC.

In its sample, this clone was seen a few times. The V and J genes are TRBV5-1 and TRBJ2-1, with 7 bases lining up with TRBD1. Trimming removed 7 bases from V and 0 bases from J; junction bases left unmatched: 7. The CDR3 spans 15 residues. The germline gives CDR1 SGHRS, CDR2 YFSETQ. DNA for the CDR3: TGCGCCAGCGCTCGGGACAGTAGCTCCTACAATGAGCAGTTCTTC. Translating it yields CASARDSSSYNEQFF.

The rearrangement links TRBV5-4 to TRBJ2-7, with TRBD2 matching 10 bases. With 4 bases clipped from V and 6 bases from J, the junction kept 1 base outside the gene matches. Germline V gives CDR1 SGHNT, CDR2 YYREEE (reference sequence). This CDR3 is 12 amino acids long. This CDR3 is CASSRLAGEQYF. CDR3 DNA sequence: TGTGCCAGCAGCCGACTAGCGGGCGAGCAGTACTTC.

V usage is TRBV28 and J usage is TRBJ2-7; no clear D. CDR3 size: 12 residues. Trimming left V 2 bases short and J 4 bases short, with 6 bases between. Germline CDR1 and CDR2: MDHEN and SYDVKM. The CDR3 is CASSLAQYEQYF. The CDR3 nucleotides read TGTGCCAGCAGTTTAGCCCAGTACGAGCAGTACTTC.

The chain is built from TRBV27 and TRBJ1-2, with TRBD1 identical over 7 bases. J was trimmed by 7 bases and V by 3 bases; bases with no gene match: 17. The CDR3 covers 17 residues. Germline CDR1 reads MNHEY; CDR2 reads SMNVEV (reference sequence). The CDR3 DNA is TGTGCCAGCAGTTTCACCACTCCCCTCAGGGGGGCCTCTGGCTACACCTTC. Translated: CASSFTTPLRGASGYTF.

The chain joins TRBV11-2 to TRBJ2-1, with D possibly TRBD2 on 6 matching bases. The CDR3 sequence is 15 residues long. Per the germline V gene, CDR1 is SGHAT and CDR2 is FQNNGV. Trimming stripped 5 bases from V and 6 bases from J, with 17 bases between. The CDR3 sequence: CASSPQVRDFNEQFF. The CDR3 DNA reads TGTGCCAGCAGCCCGCAAGTCCGGGACTTCAATGAGCAGTTCTTC.

The rearrangement links TRBV5-6 to TRBJ1-2; 8 positions agree with TRBD1. Germline CDR1 reads SGHDT; CDR2 reads YYEEEE. The trim removed 2 bases at V and 2 bases at J, leaving 2 bases unmatched. The CDR3 runs 14 residues. The CDR3 DNA sequence: TGTGCCAGCAGCTTAACAGGGGGGAACTATGGCTACACCTTC. Translation: CASSLTGGNYGYTF. The whole variable domain, filled in from reference TRBV5-6 and TRBJ1-2, reads DAGVTQSPTHLIKTRGQQVTLRCSPKSGHDTVSWYQQALGQGPQFIFQYYEEEERQRGNFPDRFSGHQFPNYSSELNVNALLLGDSALYLCASSLTGGNYGYTFGSGTRLTVV.

This clone was found many times. The gene calls are TRBV5-6 and TRBJ2-7; TRBD2 agrees at 7 bases. The V gene's germline CDR1 is SGHDT and CDR2 YYEEEE. The trim removed 1 base at V and 2 bases at J, leaving 6 bases unmatched. This CDR3 spans 15 amino acids. The CDR3 DNA is TGTGCCAGCAGCTTGTCGGGGGGAAATACCTACGAGCAGTACTTC. Translation gives CASSLSGGNTYEQYF.

The chain uses TRBV11-2 and TRBJ2-1; 11 bases are a match to TRBD2. The V segment lost 1 base and the J segment 7 bases; nucleotides outside the gene matches: 3. CDR1 is SGHAT, CDR2 FQNNGV, per germline. The CDR3 is 15 amino acids. For the CDR3, the DNA is TGTGCCAGCAGCTTAGTAGCGGGAGGGAGTAATGAGCAGTTCTTC. It codes for CASSLVAGGSNEQFF.

The rearrangement joins TRBV19 to TRBJ2-7; 7 bases fit TRBD1. The CDR3 loop spans 15 amino acids. The V segment lost 5 bases and the J segment 4 bases; nucleotides outside the gene matches: 11. Germline V CDR1 and CDR2: LNHDA, SQIVND (reference sequence). CDR3 sequence: CASSPSETGSYEQYF. Written as DNA, the CDR3 is TGTGCCAGTAGTCCTTCTGAGACAGGGTCGTACGAGCAGTACTTC.

The chain is built from TRBV7-9 and TRBJ1-3; D not certain. V was trimmed by 5 bases and J by 4 bases, leaving 12 bases between them. The CDR3 extends over 14 amino acids. Germline CDR1 and CDR2: SEHNR and FQNEAQ (reference sequence). This CDR3 is CASSRTGYGNTIYF. The CDR3 DNA sequence: TGTGCCAGCAGCCGCACCGGTTACGGAAACACCATATATTTT.

The chain carries TRBV25-1 and TRBJ2-5; possibly TRBD2 for D (6 bases). With 5 bases removed from V and 5 bases from J, the gap between germline ends came to 18 bases. Germline CDR1 MGHDK, CDR2 SYGVNS. The CDR3 extends over 15 amino acids. The CDR3 sequence is CASSPGRGVYETQYF. The CDR3 DNA reads as TGTGCCAGCAGTCCCGGGAGAGGGGTTTACGAGACCCAGTACTTC. Using reference TRBV25-1 and TRBJ2-5 for the parts outside the CDR3, the full variable domain is EADIYQTPRYLVIGTGKKITLECSQTMGHDKMYWYQQDPGMELHLIHYSYGVNSTEKGDLSSESTVSRIRTEHFPLTLESARPSHTSQYLCASSPGRGVYETQYFGPGTRLLVL.

This clone has only a few counts. V and J are TRBV7-9 and TRBJ2-3; D ambiguous. CDR3 size: 14 residues. V shed 10 bases and J shed 2 bases, with 16 bases lying between them. Germline V gene sequence: CDR1 SEHNR, CDR2 FQNEAQ (reference sequence). The chain's CDR3 is CATASALITDTQYF. CDR3 nucleotides: TGTGCCACCGCGAGCGCATTAATCACAGATACGCAGTATTTT.

This clone has a single count. This sequence joins TRBV10-3 and TRBJ1-1; D is possibly TRBD1 (5 bases). Germline loops: CDR1 ENHRY, CDR2 SYGVKD. Trimming shortened V by 5 bases and J by 4 bases, and 14 bases separated the two germline ends. The CDR3 runs 14 residues. As DNA, the CDR3 is TGTGCCATCAGTCGGTCCCAGGGAATCACTGAAGCTTTCTTT. Protein sequence: CAISRSQGITEAFF.